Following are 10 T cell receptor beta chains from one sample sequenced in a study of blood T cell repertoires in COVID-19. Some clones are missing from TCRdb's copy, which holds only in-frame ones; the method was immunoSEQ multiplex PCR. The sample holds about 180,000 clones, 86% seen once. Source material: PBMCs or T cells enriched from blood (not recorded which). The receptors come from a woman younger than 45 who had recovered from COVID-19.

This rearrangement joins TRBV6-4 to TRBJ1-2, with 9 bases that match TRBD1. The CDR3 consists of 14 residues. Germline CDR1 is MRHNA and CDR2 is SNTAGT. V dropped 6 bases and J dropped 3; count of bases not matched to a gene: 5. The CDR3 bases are TGTGCCAGCAGGAGACAGGGGGGAGACTATGGCTACACCTTC. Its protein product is CASRRQGGDYGYTF.

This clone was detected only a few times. The DNA of the CDR3 is TGTGCCAGCAGCGTAGGGGGGCCGATGAACACTGAAGCTTTCTTT. It encodes CASSVGGPMNTEAFF. V gene TRBV9 combines with J gene TRBJ1-1; possible D gene TRBD1, 6 bases. In germline, CDR1 is SGDLS, CDR2 YYNGEE. The CDR3 contains 15 residues. Trimming took off 0 bases at V and 0 bases at J, with 9 bases between the two ends.

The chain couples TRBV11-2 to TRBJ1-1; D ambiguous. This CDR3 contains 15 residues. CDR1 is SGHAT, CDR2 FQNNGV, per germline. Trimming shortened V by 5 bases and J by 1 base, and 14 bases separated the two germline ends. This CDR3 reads CASSPYIQRNTEAFF. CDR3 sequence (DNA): TGTGCCAGCAGCCCCTATATCCAGCGGAACACTGAAGCTTTCTTT.

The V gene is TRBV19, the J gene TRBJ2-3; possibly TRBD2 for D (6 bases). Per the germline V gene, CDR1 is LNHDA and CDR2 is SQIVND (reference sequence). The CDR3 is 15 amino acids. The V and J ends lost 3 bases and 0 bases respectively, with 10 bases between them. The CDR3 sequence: CASSILGGSTDTQYF. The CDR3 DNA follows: TGTGCCAGTAGTATTCTAGGAGGGAGCACAGATACGCAGTATTTT.

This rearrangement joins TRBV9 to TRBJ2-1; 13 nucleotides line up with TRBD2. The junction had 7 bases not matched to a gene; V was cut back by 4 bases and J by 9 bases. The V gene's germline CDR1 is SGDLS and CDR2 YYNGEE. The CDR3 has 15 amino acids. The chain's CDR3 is CASSSTSGRGGEQFF. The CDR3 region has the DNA TGTGCCAGCAGCTCTACTAGCGGGAGGGGAGGTGAGCAGTTCTTC.

The CDR3 here is CASRKDRAPGELFF. The DNA for the CDR3 is TGTGCCAGCAGAAAGGACAGGGCCCCTGGGGAGCTGTTTTTT. This chain connects TRBV6-4 to TRBJ2-2; 8 bases fit TRBD1. V was pared by 6 bases and J by 8 bases, with 8 bases of the junction left unmatched. Germline CDR1 MRHNA, CDR2 SNTAGT. This CDR3 has 14 amino acids.

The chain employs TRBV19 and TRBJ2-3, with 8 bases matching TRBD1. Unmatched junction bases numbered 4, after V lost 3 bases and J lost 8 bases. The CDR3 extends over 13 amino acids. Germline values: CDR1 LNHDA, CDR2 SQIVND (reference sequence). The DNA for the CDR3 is TGTGCCAGTAGTATCGGAACAGGGGGTACGCAGTATTTT. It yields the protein CASSIGTGGTQYF.

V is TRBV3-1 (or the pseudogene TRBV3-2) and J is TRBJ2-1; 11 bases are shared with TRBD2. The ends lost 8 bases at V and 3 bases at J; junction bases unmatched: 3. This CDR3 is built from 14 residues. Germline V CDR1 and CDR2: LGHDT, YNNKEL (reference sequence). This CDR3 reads CASSGTSGYNEQFF. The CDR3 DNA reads TGTGCCAGCTCCGGGACTAGCGGCTACAATGAGCAGTTCTTC.

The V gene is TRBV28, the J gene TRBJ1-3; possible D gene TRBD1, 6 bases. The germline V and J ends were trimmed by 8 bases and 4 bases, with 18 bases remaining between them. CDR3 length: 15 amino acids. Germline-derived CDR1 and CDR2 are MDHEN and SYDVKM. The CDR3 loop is CASSSPGDSGNTIYF. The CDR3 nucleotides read TGTGCCAGCTCCTCCCCAGGGGATTCGGGAAACACCATATATTTT.

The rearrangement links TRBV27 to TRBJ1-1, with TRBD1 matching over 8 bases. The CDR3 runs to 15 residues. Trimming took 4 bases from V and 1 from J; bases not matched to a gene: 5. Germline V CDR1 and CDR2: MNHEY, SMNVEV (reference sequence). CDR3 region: CASSYGDRSNTEAFF. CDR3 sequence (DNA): TGTGCCAGCAGTTACGGGGACAGGTCGAACACTGAAGCTTTCTTT.